This TCR beta chain was observed in a study of read filtering for tumor transcriptome and immune sequencing. About the research overall: Revised staging placed eight or nine patients in R-ISS I, approximately 16 in II, 7 in III. After DNase treatment, RNA was made into whole-transcriptome libraries. Study-level results: Approximately 80% of IR-seq clonotypes had one read, totaling around 3.3% of reads; RNA-seq: 74.6% and 44.6%.

The library was built from around 400 ng RNA with molecular barcoded adaptors for alpha/delta and beta/gamma chains. TCRdb analysed the reads with MiXCR anew, one entry per CDR3 protein. The sample has about 130,000 distinct CDR3 sequences, 10% to 15% seen once. The CDR3 runs 17 residues. Germline V gene sequence: CDR1 SEHNR, CDR2 FQNEAQ (reference sequence). The V and J ends lost 6 bases and 0 bases, in that order; junction bases with no gene match: 6. This clonotype came up many times. Its antigen is unknown. Sequencing was done on a sample of a population of CD138-negative cells sorted from bone marrow. The chain combines TRBV7-9 with TRBJ2-1; 12 positions agree with TRBD2. The clonotype comes from a donor aged 40 or over with multiple myeloma. As DNA, the CDR3 is TGTGCCAGCAGTCGGACTAGCGGGATGCACTCCTACAATGAGCAGTTCTTC. It codes for CASSRTSGMHSYNEQFF. The full variable domain, in which reference TRBV7-9 and TRBJ2-1 provide the parts outside the CDR3, is DTGVSQNPRHKITKRGQNVTFRCDPISEHNRLYWYRQTLGQGPEFLTYFQNEAQLEKSRLLSDRFSAERPKGSFSTLEIQRTEQGDSAMYLCASSRTSGMHSYNEQFFGPGTRLTVL.